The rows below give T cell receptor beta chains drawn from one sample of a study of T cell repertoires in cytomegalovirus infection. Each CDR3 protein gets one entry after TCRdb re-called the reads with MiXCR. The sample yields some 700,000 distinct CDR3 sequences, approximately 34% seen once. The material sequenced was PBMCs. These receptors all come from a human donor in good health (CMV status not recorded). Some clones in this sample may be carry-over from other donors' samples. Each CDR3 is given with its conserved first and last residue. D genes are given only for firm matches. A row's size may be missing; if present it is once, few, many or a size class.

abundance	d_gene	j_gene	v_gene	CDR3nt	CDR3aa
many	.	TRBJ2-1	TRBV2	TGTGCCAGCAGTGGCTACAATGAGCAGTTCTTC	CASSGYNEQFF
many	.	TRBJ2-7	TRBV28	TGTGCCAGCAGCTCTGGCTCTCGTCCCCTCGAGCAGTACTTC	CASSSGSRPLEQYF
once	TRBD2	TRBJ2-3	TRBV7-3	TGTGCCAGCAGCTCCGGACTAGCGACTAGCACAGATACGCAGTATTTT	CASSSGLATSTDTQYF
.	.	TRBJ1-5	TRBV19	TGTGCCAGTAGTCTGAGGGATGCTCAGCCCCAGCATTTT	CASSLRDAQPQHF
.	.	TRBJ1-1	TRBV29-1	TGCAGCGTTGAAAGCGTTTGGGGCGGAGACACTGAAGCTTTCTTT	CSVESVWGGDTEAFF
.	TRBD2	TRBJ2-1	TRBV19	TGTGCCAGTAGTATTCGCGCGGGAGAGTACAATGAGCAGTTCTTC	CASSIRAGEYNEQFF
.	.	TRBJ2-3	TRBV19	TGTGCCAGTAGTATATCCGGGGGGCGAGGAGATACGCAGTATTTT	CASSISGGRGDTQYF
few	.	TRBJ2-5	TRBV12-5	TGTGCTAGTGGACAGGGACTAATAGAGACCCAGTACTTC	CASGQGLIETQYF
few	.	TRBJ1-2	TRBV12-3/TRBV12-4	TGTGCCAGCAGTCCTTATGTCTCTAGCTACACCTTC	CASSPYVSSYTF
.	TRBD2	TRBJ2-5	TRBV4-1	TGCGCCAGCAGCCAAGATTACGGGGGGGGCCAAGAGACCCAGTACTTC	CASSQDYGGGQETQYF
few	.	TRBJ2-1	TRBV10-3	TGTGCCATCAGTGAAGGAGGCCGCATCGAGCAGTTCTTC	CAISEGGRIEQFF
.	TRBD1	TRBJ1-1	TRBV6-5	TGTGCCAGCGGACAGGGCAGGGGCGGAACTGAAGCTTTCTTT	CASGQGRGGTEAFF
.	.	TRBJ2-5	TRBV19	TGTGCCAGTAACGACAGGAGAGGGGAGACCCAGTACTTC	CASNDRRGETQYF
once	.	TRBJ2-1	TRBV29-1	TGCAGCGGTCGATCCATGGGAGAGCAGTTCTTC	CSGRSMGEQFF
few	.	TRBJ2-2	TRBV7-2	TGTGCCAGCAGCCCCCGGGAGAGGACAGGGAACACCGGGGAGCTGTTTTTT	CASSPRERTGNTGELFF
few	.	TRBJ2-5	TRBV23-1	TGCGCCAGCCCCTCTCCGGGGCAGGGTCAAGAGACCCAGTACTTC	CASPSPGQGQETQYF
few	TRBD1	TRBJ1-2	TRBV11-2	TGTGCCAGCAGCTTAAGTGGACAGGGAGGCTATGGCTACACCTTC	CASSLSGQGGYGYTF
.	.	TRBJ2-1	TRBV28	TGTGCCATCCTTAAACACGGTCAAGGCTACAATGAGCAGTTCTTC	CAILKHGQGYNEQFF
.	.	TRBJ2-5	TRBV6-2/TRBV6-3	TGTGCCAGCGGAACCTATCAAGAGACCCAGTACTTC	CASGTYQETQYF
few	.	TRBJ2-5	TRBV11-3	TGTGCCAGCAGCCCCTCGCCGGCCCAAGAGACCCAGTACTTC	CASSPSPAQETQYF
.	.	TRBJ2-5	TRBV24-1	TGTGCCACCAGTGGGGGGCCGGAGACCCAGTACTTC	CATSGGPETQYF
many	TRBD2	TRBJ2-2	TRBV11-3	TGTGCCAGCAGCAGGACTAGCGGGAGTGCCACCGGGGAGCTGTTTTTT	CASSRTSGSATGELFF
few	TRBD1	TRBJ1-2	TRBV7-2	TGTGCCAGCAGGCGAGGGGGCGGAGGCTATGGCTACACCTTC	CASRRGGGGYGYTF
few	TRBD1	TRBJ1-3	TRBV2	TGTGCCAGCCGGACAGGAGAAAGAAACACCATATATTTT	CASRTGERNTIYF
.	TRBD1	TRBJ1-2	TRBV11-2	TGTGCCAGCAGCTTAGTGGGACAGACGTCCTATGGCTACACCTTC	CASSLVGQTSYGYTF
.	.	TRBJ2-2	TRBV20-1	TGCAGTGCTAGAAGGCGCCAGGGGATCCCAGTAGGGGCCGGGGAGCTGTTTTTT	CSARRRQGIPVGAGELFF
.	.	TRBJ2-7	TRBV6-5	TGTGCCAGCCAGGGGTTCAGCTACGAGCAGTACTTC	CASQGFSYEQYF
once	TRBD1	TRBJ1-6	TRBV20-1	TGCAGTGCCAGACCAGGGGGATATAACTCACCCCTCCACTTT	CSARPGGYNSPLHF
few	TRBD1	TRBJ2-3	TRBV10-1	TGCGCCAGCAGGGACGGACAGGGAGACACAGATACGCAGTATTTT	CASRDGQGDTDTQYF
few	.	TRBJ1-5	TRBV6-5	TGTGCCAGCAGTTACTCGACGCCAGGGCTTCATAGCAATCAGCCCCAGCATTTT	CASSYSTPGLHSNQPQHF
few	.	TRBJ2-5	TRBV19	TGTGCCAGTACCTCAATCGACGGCCCAGAGACCCAGTACTTC	CASTSIDGPETQYF
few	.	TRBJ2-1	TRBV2	TGTGCCAGCAGTGAAACGCCAAATCTCTACAATGAGCAGTTCTTC	CASSETPNLYNEQFF
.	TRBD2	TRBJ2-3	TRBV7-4	TGTGCCAGCAGCTTGGCCGGGACTAGCGGGGGAGGCACAGATACGCAGTATTTT	CASSLAGTSGGGTDTQYF
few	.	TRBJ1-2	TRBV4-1	TGTGCCAGCAGCTTGCCGCGATTCAGGGACCCCACCTCTTATGGCTACACCTTC	CASSLPRFRDPTSYGYTF
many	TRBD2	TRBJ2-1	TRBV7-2	TGTGCCAGCAGCTACCCCTCAGCGGGAGGTTACAATGAGCAGTTCTTC	CASSYPSAGGYNEQFF
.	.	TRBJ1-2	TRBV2	TGTGCCAGCGACGGGAACAGGGTCGACGGCTACACCTTC	CASDGNRVDGYTF
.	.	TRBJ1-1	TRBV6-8	TGTGCCAGCAGAGGAATGAACACTGAAGCTTTCTTT	CASRGMNTEAFF
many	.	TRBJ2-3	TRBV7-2	TGTGCCAGCAGCTTAGCGCTGGTAACAGATACGCAGTATTTT	CASSLALVTDTQYF
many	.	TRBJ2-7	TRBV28	TGTGCCAGCAGGATCCCGGGACAATCCTACGAGCAGTACTTC	CASRIPGQSYEQYF
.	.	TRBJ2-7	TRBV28	TGTGCCAGCAACCTGGGCGGAGCCTACGAGCAGTACTTC	CASNLGGAYEQYF
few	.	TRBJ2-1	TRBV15	TGTGCCACCAGCAGAGATGGGGGGGCTTCCTACAATGAGCAGTTCTTC	CATSRDGGASYNEQFF
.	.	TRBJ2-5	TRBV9	TGTGCCAGCAGCGTAGCGGTCCAGCGGAGGGGAGAGACCCAGTACTTC	CASSVAVQRRGETQYF
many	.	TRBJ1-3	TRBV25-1	TGTGCCAGCGAGGACTGGAGTGGAAACACCATATATTTT	CASEDWSGNTIYF
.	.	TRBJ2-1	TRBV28	TGTGCCAGCAGCGGTCCGGATTCCAGCTCCTACAATGAGCAGTTCTTC	CASSGPDSSSYNEQFF
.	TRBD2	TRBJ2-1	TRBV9	TGTGCCAGCAACAGTAAAGGGCGGGGGGCCAATGAGCAGTTCTTC	CASNSKGRGANEQFF
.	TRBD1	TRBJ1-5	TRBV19	TGTGCCAGCGGGACAGGGGGCGAGCCCCAGCATTTT	CASGTGGEPQHF
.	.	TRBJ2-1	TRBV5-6	TGTGCCAGCAGCTGGGCCGGGGCCAACAATGAGCAGTTCTTC	CASSWAGANNEQFF